This TCR beta chain was identified during a study of blood T cell repertoires in COVID-19. For the study at large: The study drew acute and convalescent COVID-19 samples from the United States, Italy and Spain. The cDNA or gDNA used as material had been derived from T cells, B-cell-depleted T cells, or PBMCs.

Per the study methods: Reference gene primers were amplified, and this amplification served to estimate nucleated cell counts. The assay was immunoSEQ multiplex PCR, and TCRdb's table has in-frame clones only and misses some. The V and J calls and clone size were taken over from that table, and D and trimming were inferred from the DNA. The sample shows 120,000 or so clones, 81% of them seen only once. The germline gives CDR1 LNHDA, CDR2 SQIVND (reference sequence). This CDR3 region has 18 residues. Between the trimmed V and J ends, which lost 4 bases and 3 bases, there was a span of 19 bases. Seattle patients were enrolled while actively infected and followed longitudinally.

The chain carries TRBV19 and TRBJ2-6; possible D gene TRBD1, 5 bases. This TCR was sampled from a man aged 30 to 39 with COVID-19, enrolled during active disease. The sample comprised peripheral blood. Here the CDR3 DNA reads TGTGCCAGTAGTAGCCACTACCAGGGTAGGTATGGGGCCAACGTCCTGACTTTC. Translation gives CASSSHYQGRYGANVLTF.